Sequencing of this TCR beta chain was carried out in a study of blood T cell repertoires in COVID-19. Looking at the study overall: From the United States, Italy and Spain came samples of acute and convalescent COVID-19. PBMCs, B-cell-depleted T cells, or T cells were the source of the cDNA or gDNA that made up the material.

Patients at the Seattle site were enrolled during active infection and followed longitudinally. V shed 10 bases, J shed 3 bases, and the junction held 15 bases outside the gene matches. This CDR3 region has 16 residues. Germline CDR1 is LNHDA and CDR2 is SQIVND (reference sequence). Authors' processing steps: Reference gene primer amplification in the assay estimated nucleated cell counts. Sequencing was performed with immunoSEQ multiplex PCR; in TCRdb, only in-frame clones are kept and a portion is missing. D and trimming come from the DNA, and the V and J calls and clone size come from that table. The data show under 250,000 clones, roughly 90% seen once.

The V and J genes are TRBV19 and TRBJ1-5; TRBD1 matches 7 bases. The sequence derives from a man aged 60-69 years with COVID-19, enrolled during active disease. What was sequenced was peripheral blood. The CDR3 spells CATKATNRGNNQPQHF. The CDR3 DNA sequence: TGTGCCACCAAGGCGACCAACAGGGGAAACAATCAGCCCCAGCATTTT.